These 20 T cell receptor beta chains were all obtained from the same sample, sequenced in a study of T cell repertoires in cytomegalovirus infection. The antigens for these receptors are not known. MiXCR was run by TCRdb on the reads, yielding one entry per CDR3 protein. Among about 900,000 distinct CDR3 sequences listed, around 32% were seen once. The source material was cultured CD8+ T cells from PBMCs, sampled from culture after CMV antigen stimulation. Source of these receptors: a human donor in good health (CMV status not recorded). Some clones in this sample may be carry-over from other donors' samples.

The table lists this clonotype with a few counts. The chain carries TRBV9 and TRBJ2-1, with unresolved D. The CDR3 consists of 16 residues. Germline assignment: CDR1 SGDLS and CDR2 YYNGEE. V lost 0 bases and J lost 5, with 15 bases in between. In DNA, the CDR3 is TGTGCCAGCAGCGTAGACCCCTGGTCCAGGCACAATGAGCAGTTCTTC. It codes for CASSVDPWSRHNEQFF. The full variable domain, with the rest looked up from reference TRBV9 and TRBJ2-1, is DSGVTQTPKHLITATGQRVTLRCSPRSGDLSVYWYQQSLDQGLQFLIQYYNGEERAKGNILERFSAQQFPDLHSELNLSSLELGDSALYFCASSVDPWSRHNEQFFGPGTRLTVL.

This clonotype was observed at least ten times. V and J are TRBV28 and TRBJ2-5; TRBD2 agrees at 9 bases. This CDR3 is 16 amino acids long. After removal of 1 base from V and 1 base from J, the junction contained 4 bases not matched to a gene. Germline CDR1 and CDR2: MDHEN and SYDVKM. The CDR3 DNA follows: TGTGCCAGCAGTTTATTCCCTAGCGGGGCCCAAGAGACCCAGTACTTC. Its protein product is CASSLFPSGAQETQYF.

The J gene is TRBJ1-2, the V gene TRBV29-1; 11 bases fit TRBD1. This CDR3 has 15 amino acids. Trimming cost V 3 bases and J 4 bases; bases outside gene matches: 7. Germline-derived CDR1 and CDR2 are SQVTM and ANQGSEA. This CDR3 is CSVEDRGRGPYGYTF. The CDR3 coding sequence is TGCAGCGTTGAGGACAGGGGGCGCGGTCCCTATGGCTACACCTTC.

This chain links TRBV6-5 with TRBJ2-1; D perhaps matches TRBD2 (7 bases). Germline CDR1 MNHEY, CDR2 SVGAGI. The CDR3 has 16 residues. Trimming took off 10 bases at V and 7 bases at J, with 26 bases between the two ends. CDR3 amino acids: CATTSRGGGRGNEQFF. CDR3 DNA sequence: TGTGCCACCACCTCTCGAGGCGGGGGCCGGGGGAATGAGCAGTTCTTC.

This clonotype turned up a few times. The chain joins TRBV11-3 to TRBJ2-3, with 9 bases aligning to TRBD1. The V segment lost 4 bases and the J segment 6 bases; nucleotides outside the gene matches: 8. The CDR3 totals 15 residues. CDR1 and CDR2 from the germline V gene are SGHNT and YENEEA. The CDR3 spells CASSSGTGKRDTQYF. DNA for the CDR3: TGTGCCAGCAGCTCCGGGACAGGGAAGAGGGATACGCAGTATTTT.

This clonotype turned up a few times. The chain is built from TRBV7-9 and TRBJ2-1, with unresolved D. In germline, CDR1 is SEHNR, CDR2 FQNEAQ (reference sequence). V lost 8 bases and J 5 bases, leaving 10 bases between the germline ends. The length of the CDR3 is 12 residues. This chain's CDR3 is CASGWIDNEQFF. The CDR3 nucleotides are TGTGCCAGCGGCTGGATTGACAATGAGCAGTTCTTC.

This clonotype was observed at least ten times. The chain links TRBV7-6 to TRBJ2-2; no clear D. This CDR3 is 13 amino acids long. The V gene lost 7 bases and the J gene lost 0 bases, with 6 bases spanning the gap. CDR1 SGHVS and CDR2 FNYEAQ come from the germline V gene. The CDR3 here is CASTQTNTGELFF. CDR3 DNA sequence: TGTGCCAGCACCCAGACGAACACCGGGGAGCTGTTTTTT.

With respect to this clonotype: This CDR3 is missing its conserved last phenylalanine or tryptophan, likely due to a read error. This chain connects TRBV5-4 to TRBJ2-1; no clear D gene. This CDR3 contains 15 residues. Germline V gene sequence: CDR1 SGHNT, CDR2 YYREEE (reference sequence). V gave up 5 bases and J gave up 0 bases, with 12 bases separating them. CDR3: CASSHQRYSYNEQFL. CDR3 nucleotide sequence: TGTGCCAGCAGTCACCAGCGCTACTCCTACAATGAGCAGTTCCTC.

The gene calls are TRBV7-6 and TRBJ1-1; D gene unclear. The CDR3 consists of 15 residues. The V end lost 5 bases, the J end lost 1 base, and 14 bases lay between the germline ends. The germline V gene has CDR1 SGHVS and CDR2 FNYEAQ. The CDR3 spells CASSPGRDGNTEAFF. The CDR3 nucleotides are TGTGCCAGCAGCCCGGGTAGGGATGGGAACACTGAAGCTTTCTTT.

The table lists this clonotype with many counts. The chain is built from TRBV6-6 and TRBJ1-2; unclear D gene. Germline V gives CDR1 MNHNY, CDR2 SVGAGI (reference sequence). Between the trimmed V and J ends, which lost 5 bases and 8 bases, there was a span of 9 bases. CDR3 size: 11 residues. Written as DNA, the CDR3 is TGTGCCAGCAGTCCTTCTCGGGGCTACACCTTC. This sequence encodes CASSPSRGYTF.

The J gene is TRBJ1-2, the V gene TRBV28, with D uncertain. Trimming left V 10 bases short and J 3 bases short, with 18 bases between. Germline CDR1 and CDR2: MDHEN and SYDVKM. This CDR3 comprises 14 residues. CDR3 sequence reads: CATIQVRLHYGYTF. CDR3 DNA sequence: TGTGCCACGATCCAGGTCCGGCTGCACTATGGCTACACCTTC.

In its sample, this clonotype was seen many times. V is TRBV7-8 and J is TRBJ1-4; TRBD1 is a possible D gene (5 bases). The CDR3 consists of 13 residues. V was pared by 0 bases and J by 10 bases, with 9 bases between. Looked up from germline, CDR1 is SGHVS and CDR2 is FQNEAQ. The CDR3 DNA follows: TGTGCCAGCAGCTTAGCTCAGGGACGAAAACTGTTTTTT. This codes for CASSLAQGRKLFF. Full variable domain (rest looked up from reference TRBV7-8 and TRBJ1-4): GAGVSQSPRYKVAKRGQDVALRCDPISGHVSLFWYQQALGQGPEFLTYFQNEAQLDKSGLPSDRFFAERPEGSVSTLKIQRTQQEDSAVYLCASSLAQGRKLFFGSGTQLSVL.

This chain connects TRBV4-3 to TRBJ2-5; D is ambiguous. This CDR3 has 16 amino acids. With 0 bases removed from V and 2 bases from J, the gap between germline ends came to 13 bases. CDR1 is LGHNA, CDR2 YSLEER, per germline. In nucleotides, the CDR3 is TGCGCCAGCAGCCAAGAAGAAGTCCAGATACAAGAGACCCAGTACTTC. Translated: CASSQEEVQIQETQYF.

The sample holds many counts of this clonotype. CDR3 sequence reads: CASSSRLAGAQSTQYF. In DNA form, the CDR3 reads TGTGCCAGCAGCTCCCGACTAGCGGGGGCCCAATCGACGCAGTATTTT. The V gene is TRBV7-2, the J gene TRBJ2-3; 12 bases line up with TRBD2. CDR1 SGHTA and CDR2 FQGNSA come from the germline V gene. This CDR3 is 16 amino acids long. The junction had 11 bases not matched to a gene; V was cut back by 4 bases and J by 9 bases.

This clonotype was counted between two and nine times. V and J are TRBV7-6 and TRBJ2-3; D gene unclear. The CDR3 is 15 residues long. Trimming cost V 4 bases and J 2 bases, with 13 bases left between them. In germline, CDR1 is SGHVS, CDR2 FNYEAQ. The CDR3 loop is CASSSDGPSTDTQYF. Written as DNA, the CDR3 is TGTGCCAGCAGCTCCGACGGGCCTTCCACAGATACGCAGTATTTT.

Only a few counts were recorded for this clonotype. As DNA, the CDR3 is TGTGCCAGCAGCTCGGGGTACTCTCCCAGCACAGATACGCAGTATTTT. Translation gives CASSSGYSPSTDTQYF. V is TRBV7-6 and J is TRBJ2-3, with a tentative D call TRBD2 (5 bases). Germline lookup yields CDR1 SGHVS and CDR2 FNYEAQ. The CDR3 length is 16 residues. Trimming removed 4 bases from V and 0 bases from J, with 14 bases in between.

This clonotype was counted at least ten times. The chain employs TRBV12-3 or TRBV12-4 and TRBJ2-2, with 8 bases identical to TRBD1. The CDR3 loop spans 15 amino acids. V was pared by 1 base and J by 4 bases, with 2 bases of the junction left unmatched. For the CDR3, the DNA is TGTGCCAGCAGTTTAGTACAGGGGGTCACCGGGGAGCTGTTTTTT. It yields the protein CASSLVQGVTGELFF.

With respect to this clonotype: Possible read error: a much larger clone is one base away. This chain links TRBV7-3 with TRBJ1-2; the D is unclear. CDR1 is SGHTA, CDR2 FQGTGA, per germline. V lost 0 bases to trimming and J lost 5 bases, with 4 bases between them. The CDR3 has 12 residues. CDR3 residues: CASSLTAYGYTF. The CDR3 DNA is TGTGCCAGCAGCTTAACCGCGTATGGCTACACCTTC. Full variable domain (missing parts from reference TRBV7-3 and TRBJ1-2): GAGVSQTPSNKVTEKGKYVELRCDPISGHTALYWYRQSLGQGPEFLIYFQGTGAADDSGLPNDRFFAVRPEGSVSTLKIQRTERGDSAVYLCASSLTAYGYTFGSGTRLTVV.

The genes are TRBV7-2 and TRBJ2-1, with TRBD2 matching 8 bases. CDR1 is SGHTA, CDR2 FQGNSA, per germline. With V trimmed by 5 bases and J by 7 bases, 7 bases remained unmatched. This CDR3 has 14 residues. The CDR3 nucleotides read TGTGCCAGCAGCAAGGGACTAGTCGTTAATGAGCAGTTCTTC. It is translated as CASSKGLVVNEQFF.

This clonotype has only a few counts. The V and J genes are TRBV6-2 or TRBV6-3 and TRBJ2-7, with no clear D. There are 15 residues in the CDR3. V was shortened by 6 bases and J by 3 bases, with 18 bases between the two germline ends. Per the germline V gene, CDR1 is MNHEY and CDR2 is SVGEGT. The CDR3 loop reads CASSRDGMIGYEQYV. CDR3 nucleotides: TGTGCCAGCAGCCGCGACGGTATGATCGGCTACGAGCAGTACGTC.